Below are 17 T cell receptor beta chains sequenced from a single sample in a study of response to subunit inactivated influenza vaccine. TCRdb called the RT-PCR reads again in MiXCR, with one record for every CDR3 protein. The sample consists of about 620,000 distinct CDR3 sequences, 12% of them appearing once. Specimen: PBMCs from blood, collected on the day of vaccination. Receptor source: a man aged 45-65 years who received an inactivated influenza vaccine.

The J gene is TRBJ1-5, the V gene TRBV28, with D unresolved. Germline lookup yields CDR1 MDHEN and CDR2 SYDVKM. Trimming cost V 2 bases and J 8 bases, with 7 bases left between them. The CDR3 extends over 12 amino acids. CDR3 in DNA: TGTGCCAGCAGTTTAGAGGTGAAGCCCCAGCATTTT. Protein product: CASSLEVKPQHF.

This clonotype appeared a few times. This CDR3 reads CASRTGGAYTGELFF. In DNA, the CDR3 is TGTGCCAGCAGGACAGGGGGCGCTTACACCGGGGAGCTGTTTTTT. The chain recombines TRBV12-3 or TRBV12-4 with TRBJ2-2, with 10 bases identical to TRBD1. The J segment lost 3 bases and the V segment lost 6 bases, leaving 4 bases of the junction unmatched. The CDR3 is 15 residues long.

The sample holds a few counts of this clonotype. CDR3 in DNA: TGTGCCAGCAGCTTAATCCCAGGTCCTAGCACAGATACGCAGTATTTT. Translated, it gives CASSLIPGPSTDTQYF. V and J are TRBV7-3 and TRBJ2-3; no reliable D call. This CDR3 comprises 16 residues. Trimming removed 1 base at V and 0 bases at J, with 11 bases between. Germline-derived CDR1 and CDR2 are SGHTA and FQGTGA.

The rearrangement joins TRBV4-1 to TRBJ2-2; 8 bases line up with TRBD2. This CDR3 region has 19 residues. V lost 1 base, J lost 2 bases, and 12 bases stayed unmatched. In germline, CDR1 is MGHRA, CDR2 YSYEKL. The CDR3 sequence is CASSQVFTRLAINTGELFF. The CDR3 DNA is TGCGCCAGCAGCCAAGTCTTTACCAGACTAGCGATAAACACCGGGGAGCTGTTTTTT.

This clonotype showed up just a few times. The chain employs TRBV28 and TRBJ2-6; D gene unclear. CDR3 length: 15 residues. Germline values: CDR1 MDHEN, CDR2 SYDVKM. Trimming removed 1 base at V and 4 bases at J, with 8 bases between. CDR3 protein: CASSLYASGANVLTF. CDR3 coding DNA: TGTGCCAGCAGTTTATATGCGTCCGGGGCCAACGTCCTGACTTTC. The whole variable domain, filled in from reference TRBV28 and TRBJ2-6, reads DVKVTQSSRYLVKRTGEKVFLECVQDMDHENMFWYRQDPGLGLRLIYFSYDVKMKEKGDIPEGYSVSREKKERFSLILESASTNQTSMYLCASSLYASGANVLTFGAGSRLTVL.

This clonotype occurred many times. The rearrangement joins TRBV29-1 to TRBJ2-5; D is possibly TRBD1 or TRBD2 (5 bases each). The germline V and J ends were trimmed by 7 bases and 4 bases, with 13 bases remaining between them. From germline, CDR1 is SQVTM and CDR2 ANQGSEA. This CDR3 contains 12 residues. CDR3 loop: CSAGTARETQYF. Here the CDR3 DNA reads TGCAGCGCTGGGACGGCAAGAGAGACCCAGTACTTC.

This clonotype was detected only once. The chain links TRBV7-2 to TRBJ1-2; possibly TRBD1 for D (6 bases). Germline CDR1 is SGHTA and CDR2 is FQGNSA. The V end lost 1 base, the J end lost 8 bases, and 11 bases lay between the germline ends. The CDR3 totals 13 residues. The CDR3: CASSLDRAGGYTF. CDR3 bases: TGTGCCAGCAGCTTAGACAGGGCTGGCGGCTACACCTTC.

The chain combines TRBV24-1 with TRBJ2-5; TRBD1 agrees at 8 bases. This CDR3 spans 16 amino acids. Germline loops: CDR1 KGHDR, CDR2 SFDVKD. V shed 0 bases, J shed 2 bases, and the junction held 4 bases outside the gene matches. The CDR3 here is CATSDLTGQGQETQYF. The CDR3, as DNA: TGTGCCACCAGTGATTTGACCGGACAGGGACAAGAGACCCAGTACTTC.

There are a few counts of this clonotype. The chain joins TRBV7-8 to TRBJ2-7, with a tentative D call TRBD1 (5 bases). The CDR3 is 13 residues long. Germline CDR1 is SGHVS and CDR2 is FQNEAQ. V lost 1 base, J lost 4 bases, and 8 bases lay in between. In DNA, the CDR3 is TGTGCCAGCAGCTTAGTAAGACAGTACGAGCAGTACTTC. It is translated as CASSLVRQYEQYF.

The chain carries TRBV7-8 and TRBJ2-7; D uncertain. Trimming stripped 4 bases from V and 4 bases from J, with 11 bases between. CDR3 length equals 13 residues. Germline CDR1 is SGHVS and CDR2 is FQNEAQ. The CDR3 coding sequence is TGTGCCAGCAGCTACCCCGAGCCATACGAGCAGTACTTC. This translates into CASSYPEPYEQYF.

The chain employs TRBV15 and TRBJ2-6, with a possible D match to TRBD1 (5 bases). Germline V gene sequence: CDR1 LNHNV, CDR2 YYDKDF (reference sequence). The CDR3 loop spans 15 amino acids. V lost 5 bases and J 2 bases, leaving 10 bases between the germline ends. The CDR3 region is CATSAQGPGANVLTF. CDR3 nucleotides: TGTGCCACCAGCGCGCAGGGTCCTGGGGCCAACGTCCTGACTTTC.

The table lists this clonotype with many counts. V usage is TRBV20-1 and J usage is TRBJ2-1; 10 nucleotides line up with TRBD2. Germline V lookup: CDR1 DFQATT, CDR2 SNEGSKA (reference sequence). J gave up 0 bases and V 2 bases, and 10 bases lay outside the gene matches. This CDR3 is built from 18 residues. CDR3 in amino acids: CSARRFPSGGHSYNEQFF. In DNA form, the CDR3 reads TGCAGTGCTAGACGTTTCCCTAGCGGGGGCCACTCCTACAATGAGCAGTTCTTC.

The V call is TRBV5-6, the J call TRBJ2-7; D possibly uses TRBD1 or TRBD2 (5 bases each). Germline CDR1 and CDR2: SGHDT and YYEEEE. Trimming removed 1 base from V and 4 bases from J, with 15 bases in between. The CDR3 contains 15 residues. CDR3 amino acids: CASSLSGDLSYEQYF. In DNA form, the CDR3 reads TGTGCCAGCAGCTTGTCTGGGGACCTATCGTACGAGCAGTACTTC.

The rearrangement links TRBV6-5 to TRBJ1-2; no firm D call. V shed 0 bases and J shed 5 bases, with 7 bases lying between them. Germline V gene sequence: CDR1 MNHEY, CDR2 SVGAGI. The CDR3 spans 13 residues. CDR3 sequence reads: CASSYSPMYGYTF. The DNA of the CDR3 is TGTGCCAGCAGTTACTCACCTATGTATGGCTACACCTTC.

The sample holds a few counts of this clonotype. The chain carries TRBV5-1 and TRBJ2-7; D uncertain. Germline CDR1 is SGHRS and CDR2 is YFSETQ. The CDR3 is made up of 15 amino acids. The V gene lost 0 bases and the J gene lost 2 bases, with 12 bases spanning the gap. The CDR3 coding sequence is TGCGCCAGCAGCTTGGACCTGTCGATTACCTACGAGCAGTACTTC. It translates to CASSLDLSITYEQYF. Looking up the rest from reference TRBV5-1 and TRBJ2-7 gives the full variable domain: KAGVTQTPRYLIKTRGQQVTLSCSPISGHRSVSWYQQTPGQGLQFLFEYFSETQRNKGNFPGRFSGRQFSNSRSEMNVSTLELGDSALYLCASSLDLSITYEQYFGPGTRLTVT.

As regards this clonotype: A much larger clone differs from this one at a single base, so this may be a read error. The rearrangement links TRBV6-2 or TRBV6-3 to TRBJ2-2, with a tentative D call TRBD2 (5 bases). Germline values: CDR1 MNHEY, CDR2 SVGEGT. The CDR3 covers 14 residues. CDR3 protein: CASSYSGGTGELLF. The CDR3 DNA follows: TGTGCCAGCAGTTACTCGGGTGGCACCGGGGAGCTGCTTTTT.

The chain has TRBV5-1 and TRBJ2-1, with TRBD2 as a possible D gene (5 bases). This CDR3 is built from 14 residues. Trimming left V 6 bases short and J 3 bases short, with 13 bases between. Germline CDR1 reads SGHRS; CDR2 reads YFSETQ. Here the CDR3 reads CASTEFGDYNEQFF. CDR3 nucleotides: TGCGCCAGCACGGAGTTCGGGGACTACAATGAGCAGTTCTTC.